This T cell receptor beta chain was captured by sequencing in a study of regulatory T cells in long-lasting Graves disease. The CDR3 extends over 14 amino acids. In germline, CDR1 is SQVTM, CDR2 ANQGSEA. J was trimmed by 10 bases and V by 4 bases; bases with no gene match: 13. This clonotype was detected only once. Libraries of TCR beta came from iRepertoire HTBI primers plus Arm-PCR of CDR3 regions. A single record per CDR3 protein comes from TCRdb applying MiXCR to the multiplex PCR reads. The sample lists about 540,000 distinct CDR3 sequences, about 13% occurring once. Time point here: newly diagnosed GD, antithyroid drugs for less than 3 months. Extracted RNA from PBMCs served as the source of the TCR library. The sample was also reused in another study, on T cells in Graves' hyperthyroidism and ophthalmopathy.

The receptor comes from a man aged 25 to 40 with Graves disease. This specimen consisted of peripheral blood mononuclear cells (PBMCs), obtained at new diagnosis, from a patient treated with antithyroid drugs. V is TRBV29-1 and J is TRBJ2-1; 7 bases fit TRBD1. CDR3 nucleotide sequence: TGCAGCGTTGGGGGGACAGCATCGTCATACGAGCAGTTCTTC. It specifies CSVGGTASSYEQFF.